The T cell receptor (beta chain) under discussion was sequenced for a study of CD8+ T cells in alopecia areata listed by TCRdb under 2018. Background on the whole study: The treated patients, all with moderate-to-severe alopecia areata, were enrolled in an open-label pilot trial of oral tofacitinib given at 5 to 10 mg twice daily. Tofacitinib-treated patients had biopsies at baseline and at 4 and 24 weeks of treatment, with a later scalp biopsy in several patients. High-throughput TCRbeta sequencing was used to examine T cell clonal expansion in alopecia areata in both the C3H/HeJ mouse model and human patients. Scalp clonality was compared among normal scalp (n=4), patchy alopecia areata scalp (n=8), and alopecia totalis/universalis scalp (n=8). In treated patients, disease severity was measured using the SALT score, which gives the percentage of scalp surface area affected. Patients received tofacitinib for 6 to 18 months and were then followed off drug for 6 months to check for delayed response and recurrence. Amplification of TCRbeta CDR3 regions was done by immunoSEQ multiplex PCR using 35 Vbeta forward primers and 13 Jbeta reverse primers. Human TCRbeta sequencing covered scalp tissue and sorted CD4+ and CD8+ peripheral blood T cells from patchy and totalis/universalis alopecia areata patients and healthy controls. RNA was extracted with the PAXgene miRNA kit for fixed scalp, the miRNeasy kit for PBMCs, and the RNeasy kit for mouse skin.

The library was produced with the immunoSEQ multiplex PCR assay. RNA was extracted from all samples and reverse transcribed into cDNA, which served as template for TCR sequencing. First-strand cDNA was synthesized with SuperScript III using a 2:1 mix of oligo-dT and random hexamers. A synthetic immune receptor repertoire was used to measure amplification bias, and any remaining bias was corrected computationally. The study's processing was this. Raw reads were preprocessed to remove errors, and CDR3 was defined according to IMGT conventions as the region from the conserved cysteine to phenylalanine. To get clonality, Shannon entropy was normalized by log2 of the number of productive unique TCRs and the result was subtracted from 1. Whether each scalp clone was CD4 or CD8 was inferred by checking scalp TCRbeta sequences against the CD4 and CD8 repertoires from sorted blood. Entries here come from immuneACCESS through TCRdb and include only in-frame sequences with V and J called. Some clones fail to appear in such tables; in the studies checked, an unresolved V gene covers under half of the shortfall, and the cause of the remainder is unknown. V, J and clone size reflect that table, while D and trimming were determined from the DNA. The sample table shows under 250,000 clones, and approximately 65% are seen once. The top ten clones comprise more than 0.95% of the sample.

The label giving this sample's treatment or condition can be read as: oral pan-JAK inhibitor, 5-10 mg twice daily. Peripheral blood and lesional scalp punch biopsies were obtained from patients with alopecia areata. PBMCs were separated by density centrifugation and stained for CD3, CD4 and CD8, after which CD4+ and CD8+ T cells were sorted on a FACSAria. Summary of the overall study and its limitations: Many expanded lesional clones were found to persist in scalp and blood during tofacitinib treatment, and relapse after treatment cessation may be partly explained by this persistence. Tofacitinib significantly decreased scalp clonality and the number of expanded CD8+ clones among the top 100 scalp clones. Shared TCR sequences between patients were less evident than in mice, which may be partly attributable to HLA diversity in the patient population. Higher clonality and more expanded CD8+ clones were observed in lesional scalp than in normal scalp, particularly in alopecia totalis/universalis, a finding suggestive of antigenic drive. Because the treated cohort was small and included a single nonresponder, larger studies are needed to assess links between baseline CD8+ expansion and response. Unlike mouse skin, which is dominated by gammadelta T cells, normal human skin has resident alphabeta T cells that are also sequenced, and this complicates analysis of the scalp TCR repertoire.

Details on this clone: No antigen is known for it. One base away there is no much larger clone; base qualities are not given.

Sequenced here: CD4+ T cells sorted from blood, sampled between weeks 43 and 45, from a patient treated with tofacitinib. The clonotype comes from a human donor with alopecia areata.

CDR3 region: CSVGGLGGNQPQHF. Read as DNA, the sequence is TGCAGCGTTGGGGGCTTAGGGGGAAATCAGCCCCAGCATTTT. The V and J genes are TRBV29-1 and TRBJ1-5; perhaps TRBD1 is the D gene, with 6 bases matching. Looking up the germline V gene yields CDR1 SQVTM and CDR2 ANQGSEA. V loses 4 bases of germline sequence and J loses 4 bases, and the interval between the two ends is 14 bases. The CDR3 numbers 14 residues from cysteine through phenylalanine. Of the read, only the CDR3 DNA is kept; its 42 bases are in frame from base 1.